The entry that follows covers one TCR beta chain sequence. Its antigen is currently unknown. The data belong to a study of T-cell reconstitution after alpha-beta-depleted transplantation in children. Preparing the TCRbeta library involved the use of unique molecular identifiers. TCRdb processed the PCR reads anew with MiXCR; each CDR3 protein has one entry. Counted here are about a million distinct CDR3 sequences, roughly 29% occurring once; the ten biggest clones make up roughly 28%. The study's findings and limits: At the one-year point after transplant, T-cell counts and TCRbeta diversity were found to come mostly from T cells that had been newly produced.

The CDR3 has 15 residues. Trimming stripped 5 bases from V and 0 bases from J, with 13 bases between. Germline CDR1 reads MNHEY; CDR2 reads SMNVEV (reference sequence). This clonotype originated in a boy under two years old who had a stem cell transplant for SCID, so the T cells may come from the graft donor. The specimen was PBMCs, mostly from graft donor cells, collected 360 days after TCRalphabeta/CD19-depleted stem cell transplant. V and J are TRBV27 and TRBJ1-1, with D possibly TRBD1 on 6 matching bases. The DNA of the CDR3 is TGTGCCAGCAGTATCCGGACAGACATGAACACTGAAGCTTTCTTT. It encodes CASSIRTDMNTEAFF.